The entry that follows covers one T cell receptor (beta chain) sequence. The antigen remains undetermined. The sample originates from a study of T cell responses to AZD1222 COVID-19 vaccine. Study as a whole: Some second doses came at about 4 weeks and others at about 12 weeks; these were pooled.

The study's findings and limits: Spike-specific TCR breadth and depth rose after two AZD1222 doses.

Using immunoSEQ multiplex PCR, the repertoire was profiled, and TCRdb retains in-frame clones only, with some absent. This sample yields more than 110,000 clones, of which roughly 91% are seen a single time; about 9% belongs to the top ten. CDR1 and CDR2 from the germline V gene are LGHNA and YNFKEQ. The V gene end was trimmed by 6 bases and the J gene end by 1 base; junction bases not matched to a gene: 14. The CDR3 sequence is 18 residues long. J is TRBJ2-7 and V is TRBV4-2; 11 positions match TRBD2. The sequencing here drew on peripheral blood, taken on day 0 of AZD1222 vaccination. This clonotype was obtained from an adult in good health. The CDR3 spells CASSLEFRLAGSSYEQYF. The CDR3 coding sequence is TGTGCCAGCAGTCTTGAATTTAGACTAGCGGGGTCTTCCTACGAGCAGTACTTC.